The 30 T cell receptor beta chains below were found in one sample sequenced in a study of human T cells and chemical hapten exposure. Unfractionated whole blood was the source from which total RNA was extracted. MiXCR was run by TCRdb on the 5' RACE reads, yielding one entry per CDR3 protein. The table has around 82,000 distinct CDR3 sequences, roughly 8% seen once. The receptors were sampled from a male donor in good health.

This clonotype was observed many times. V gene TRBV7-9 combines with J gene TRBJ1-2; 7 bases are a match to TRBD1. The CDR3 length is 12 residues. With V trimmed by 10 bases and J by 2 bases, 4 bases remained unmatched. Germline CDR1 and CDR2: SEHNR and FQNEAQ (reference sequence). CDR3 residues: CAIGTENYGYTF. The CDR3 nucleotides read TGTGCCATTGGGACAGAAAACTATGGCTACACCTTC.

The table lists this clonotype with a few counts. V usage is TRBV12-3 or TRBV12-4 and J usage is TRBJ2-2; D not certain. V was pared by 4 bases and J by 0 bases, with 9 bases between. The CDR3 length is 15 residues. The CDR3 DNA follows: TGTGCCAGCAGTTCCAACTCTGCGAACACCGGGGAGCTGTTTTTT. Its protein is CASSSNSANTGELFF.

In this sample, this clonotype turned up many times. This chain joins TRBV7-9 and TRBJ2-3, with D unresolved. The CDR3 length is 13 residues. CDR1 is SEHNR, CDR2 FQNEAQ, per germline (reference sequence). V was clipped by 4 bases and J by 3 bases, with 8 bases between them. DNA for the CDR3: TGTGCCAGCAGCTCCGATTCTACAGATACGCAGTATTTT. Translation: CASSSDSTDTQYF.

The table lists this clonotype with many counts. The rearrangement uses TRBV6-6 and TRBJ2-7, with D unclear. The CDR3 covers 14 residues. V was clipped by 0 bases and J by 2 bases, with 8 bases between them. Germline loops: CDR1 MNHNY, CDR2 SVGAGI (reference sequence). Here the CDR3 reads CASSYSVSPYEQYF. CDR3 DNA sequence: TGTGCCAGCAGTTACTCCGTCAGCCCCTACGAGCAGTACTTC.

A few counts support this clonotype. J is TRBJ2-1 and V is TRBV3-1; D unresolved. Per the germline V gene, CDR1 is LGHDT and CDR2 is YNNKEL (reference sequence). Trimming removed 4 bases at V and 1 base at J, with 14 bases between. This CDR3 comprises 16 residues. DNA for the CDR3: TGTGCCAGCAGCCCCCCGACTCGTCAATCCTACAATGAGCAGTTCTTC. Translation: CASSPPTRQSYNEQFF.

Many counts were recorded for this clonotype. This chain joins TRBV29-1 and TRBJ2-2; TRBD1 agrees at 7 bases. Germline V gene sequence: CDR1 SQVTM, CDR2 ANQGSEA. J was trimmed by 7 bases and V by 6 bases; bases with no gene match: 8. The CDR3 length is 13 residues. The DNA of the CDR3 is TGCAGCGTCTTGACAGGGCGAATCGGGGAGCTGTTTTTT. This codes for CSVLTGRIGELFF.

This clonotype came up many times. The chain couples TRBV10-3 to TRBJ2-3; either TRBD1 or TRBD2 may fit D (5 bases each). Germline V CDR1 and CDR2: ENHRY, SYGVKD. The CDR3 is 16 residues long. V was pared by 3 bases and J by 5 bases, with 18 bases between. The chain's CDR3 is CAISEGMGPNLDTQYF. The DNA of the CDR3 is TGTGCCATCAGTGAAGGGATGGGACCTAATCTAGATACGCAGTATTTT.

This clonotype appeared many times. V gene TRBV20-1 combines with J gene TRBJ2-1; 15 bases are shared with TRBD2. V dropped 5 bases and J dropped 3; count of bases not matched to a gene: 5. This CDR3 is 16 amino acids long. Looked up from germline, CDR1 is DFQATT and CDR2 is SNEGSKA (reference sequence). CDR3 bases: TGCAGTGCTGGAGGGACTAGCGGGGGGTTCTACAATGAGCAGTTCTTC. It yields the protein CSAGGTSGGFYNEQFF.

This clonotype was found many times. The rearrangement uses TRBV29-1 and TRBJ2-1; 13 bases are shared with TRBD2. V lost 3 bases and J lost 7; bases outside the gene matches: 6. Germline-derived CDR1 and CDR2 are SQVTM and ANQGSEA. The CDR3 sequence is 15 residues long. DNA of the CDR3: TGCAGCGTTGAGGGGGGGACTAGCGGGATGAATGAGCAGTTCTTC. It translates to CSVEGGTSGMNEQFF.

The chain joins TRBV12-3 or TRBV12-4 to TRBJ2-1, with D hard to call. The CDR3 is 14 residues long. V was clipped by 4 bases and J by 1 base, with 8 bases between them. The CDR3, as DNA: TGTGCCAGCAGTTCGTCTCGATCCTACAATGAGCAGTTCTTC. This translates into CASSSSRSYNEQFF.

Concerning this clonotype: A much larger clone sits a single nucleotide away, making a read error possible. The V and J genes are TRBV5-1 and TRBJ2-1; TRBD1 matches at 7 bases. Germline V gene lookup returns CDR1 SGHRS and CDR2 YFSETQ. CDR3 size: 13 residues. V dropped 4 bases and J dropped 6; count of bases not matched to a gene: 4. CDR3 protein: CASSLGQCNEQFF. The CDR3 region has the DNA TGCGCCAGCAGCCTGGGACAGTGCAATGAGCAGTTCTTC.

This clonotype turned up a few times. In DNA form, the CDR3 reads TGTGCCAGCAGTTACGGACAGGTTCGGGAGCAGTACTTC. Its protein is CASSYGQVREQYF. The chain couples TRBV6-2 or TRBV6-3 to TRBJ2-7; 7 bases are a match to TRBD1. V shed 2 bases, J shed 7 bases, and the junction held 5 bases outside the gene matches. There are 13 residues in the CDR3. Germline values: CDR1 MNHEY, CDR2 SVGEGT.

The chain is built from TRBV20-1 and TRBJ2-1; TRBD2 matches 8 bases. Germline CDR1 is DFQATT and CDR2 is SNEGSKA (reference sequence). Trimming at V came to 4 bases and at J to 4 bases, leaving 9 bases not matched to a gene. The CDR3 spans 15 residues. CDR3 residues: CSANSGGQSYNEQFF. In nucleotides, the CDR3 is TGCAGTGCTAACTCGGGGGGGCAGTCGTACAATGAGCAGTTCTTC.

The DNA of the CDR3 is TGCGCCAGCAGCCAAGGTGTAGGGGTTGTGGAGACCCAGTACTTC. Protein sequence: CASSQGVGVVETQYF. This chain joins TRBV4-1 and TRBJ2-5; maybe TRBD1 (5 bases). This CDR3 spans 15 amino acids. With 1 base removed from V and 5 bases from J, the gap between germline ends came to 14 bases. CDR1 is MGHRA, CDR2 YSYEKL, per germline.

As for this clonotype: An end of the junction differs from the germline gene, which may be a read error. The chain combines TRBV20-1 with TRBJ1-5, with 7 bases aligning to TRBD1. CDR1 is DFQATT, CDR2 SNEGSKA, per germline (reference sequence). The CDR3 extends over 14 amino acids. The CDR3 here is CSASQGVSDQPQHF. The CDR3 bases are TGCAGTGCTTCCCAGGGGGTTAGCGATCAGCCCCAGCATTTT.

As to this clonotype: A much bigger clone sits one base away, suggesting this may be a read error. The CDR3 protein is CASSSTGGKLFF. Written as DNA, the CDR3 is TGTGCCAGCAGCAGCACAGGGGGGAAGCTGTTTTTT. V usage is TRBV5-4 and J usage is TRBJ2-2, with 8 bases identical to TRBD1. The ends lost 4 bases at V and 12 bases at J; junction bases unmatched: 5. From germline, CDR1 is SGHNT and CDR2 YYREEE (reference sequence). The CDR3 sequence is 12 residues long.

The V and J genes are TRBV3-1 and TRBJ2-6; perhaps TRBD1 as D (5 bases). This CDR3 has 19 amino acids. The ends were cut back, 0 bases at V and 4 bases at J, with 19 bases in the middle. The germline V gene has CDR1 LGHDT and CDR2 YNNKEL (reference sequence). The CDR3 bases are TGTGCCAGCAGCCAAGAGAGTGGGGCACGGTTATTAGGGGCCAACGTCCTGACTTTC. This gives the protein CASSQESGARLLGANVLTF.

This sequence joins TRBV5-1 and TRBJ2-4; D gene uncertain. The CDR3 is made up of 15 amino acids. Trimming cost V 1 base and J 0 bases, with 8 bases left between them. Germline CDR1 and CDR2: SGHRS and YFSETQ. The CDR3 loop is CASSLSSVAKNIQYF. The DNA of the CDR3 is TGCGCCAGCAGCTTGTCAAGTGTAGCCAAAAACATTCAGTACTTC.

This clonotype was observed at least ten times. The gene calls are TRBV7-3 and TRBJ2-2; 7 nucleotides match TRBD2. This CDR3 is 14 amino acids long. V shed 4 bases and J 6 bases; nucleotides not matched to a gene: 5. Germline CDR1 reads SGHTA; CDR2 reads FQGTGA. The CDR3 bases are TGTGCCAGCAGCTCCACGGGGGGTTCCGGGGAGCTGTTTTTT. Protein: CASSSTGGSGELFF.

This clonotype was found many times. The chain combines TRBV20-1 with TRBJ2-3, with 13 bases identical to TRBD2. V shed 3 bases and J 6 bases; nucleotides not matched to a gene: 9. This CDR3 region has 16 residues. Germline CDR1 is DFQATT and CDR2 is SNEGSKA (reference sequence). DNA of the CDR3: TGCAGTGCTAGCGCTACTAGCGGGAGGGCCAGGGATACGCAGTATTTT. Translating gives CSASATSGRARDTQYF.

This clonotype was picked up a small number of times. This chain links TRBV2 with TRBJ2-4; TRBD1 matches 7 bases. The J segment lost 2 bases and the V segment lost 7 bases, leaving 8 bases of the junction unmatched. Germline loops: CDR1 SNHLY, CDR2 FYNNEI. This CDR3 is built from 15 residues. The CDR3 spells CASIKGALSKNIQYF. The CDR3 DNA is TGTGCCAGCATTAAGGGGGCGTTGTCCAAAAACATTCAGTACTTC.

This clonotype was counted ten times or more. The V call is TRBV12-3 or TRBV12-4, the J call TRBJ1-5, with 7 bases fitting TRBD1. The CDR3 has 14 amino acids. V trimming: 6 bases; J trimming: 3 bases; junction bases outside the gene matches: 5. In DNA form, the CDR3 reads TGTGCCAGCAGCCCAGGGGGAAACAATCAGCCCCAGCATTTT. Amino acid sequence: CASSPGGNNQPQHF.

Ten or more counts support this clonotype. The chain couples TRBV20-1 to TRBJ2-1; 11 nucleotides align to TRBD2. This CDR3 contains 15 residues. Germline V gene sequence: CDR1 DFQATT, CDR2 SNEGSKA (reference sequence). Trimming took 1 base from V and 5 from J; bases not matched to a gene: 4. CDR3 DNA sequence: TGCAGTGCTAGAGTGAGGACTAGCGGGCACAATGAGCAGTTCTTC. It yields the protein CSARVRTSGHNEQFF.

Ten or more counts support this clonotype. The V call is TRBV7-8, the J call TRBJ2-6; D unclear. Trimming pared 1 base from V and 0 bases from J, leaving 10 bases between. CDR3 length: 17 residues. Germline V gives CDR1 SGHVS, CDR2 FQNEAQ. The CDR3 reads CASSLVLQSSGANVLTF. CDR3 nucleotides: TGTGCCAGCAGCTTAGTTCTACAAAGCTCTGGGGCCAACGTCCTGACTTTC.

The rearrangement joins TRBV19 to TRBJ2-2, with TRBD1 matching 9 bases. Trimming took 4 bases from V and 4 from J; bases not matched to a gene: 7. This CDR3 region has 16 residues. Germline values: CDR1 LNHDA, CDR2 SQIVND (reference sequence). CDR3 sequence (DNA): TGTGCCAGTAGTACCATTTTGACAGGGGGCACCGGGGAGCTGTTTTTT. This sequence encodes CASSTILTGGTGELFF.

This chain connects TRBV12-3 or TRBV12-4 to TRBJ2-1, with D uncertain. The length of the CDR3 is 15 residues. V was trimmed by 5 bases and J by 5 bases, leaving 16 bases between them. CDR3 in DNA: TGTGCCAGCAGTATTACCGGTCGTACAAACAATGAGCAGTTCTTC. This codes for CASSITGRTNNEQFF.

This rearrangement joins TRBV5-5 to TRBJ1-1; unclear D gene. Germline lookup yields CDR1 SGHKS and CDR2 YYEKEE (reference sequence). This CDR3 spans 13 amino acids. Deletions cut 7 bases from V and 7 bases from J, with 17 bases between. CDR3 region: CASRSRANYEAFF. The DNA of the CDR3 is TGTGCCAGCCGCTCGAGGGCTAACTATGAAGCTTTCTTT.

This clonotype was seen many times. This chain joins TRBV10-2 and TRBJ2-1; D ambiguous. Trimming removed 8 bases at V and 0 bases at J, with 14 bases between. The CDR3 is made up of 15 amino acids. Germline loops: CDR1 WSHSY, CDR2 SAAADI. The CDR3 bases are TGCGCCAGCTCCCTGAGCGTAAACTCCTACAATGAGCAGTTCTTC. Amino acids: CASSLSVNSYNEQFF.

This clonotype showed up many times. This chain links TRBV5-5 with TRBJ2-3; TRBD1 agrees at 8 bases. This CDR3 is 15 amino acids long. Trimming removed 3 bases from V and 0 bases from J; junction bases left unmatched: 3. The germline gives CDR1 SGHKS, CDR2 YYEKEE (reference sequence). The CDR3 DNA is TGTGCCAGCAGCTCCCGGGACAGGAGCACAGATACGCAGTATTTT. This encodes CASSSRDRSTDTQYF.

This clonotype was found a few times. This CDR3 fails to terminate in the conserved phenylalanine or tryptophan, so it likely reflects a read error. It is unclear where the CDR3 begins or ends on the DNA, so no DNA is shown, and the CDR3 is as TCRdb lists it. The chain recombines TRBV5-6 with TRBJ1-1; the table assigns TRBD1, which was not confirmed against the DNA. 13 amino acids form the CDR3, both terminal residues included. Germline V CDR1 and CDR2: SGHDT, YYEEEE. CDR3 protein: CASSQRGPGDQVS.